This entry lists 14 T cell receptor beta chains sequenced from one sample in a study of T cell repertoires in cytomegalovirus infection. TCRdb independently ran MiXCR on the reads; one entry per CDR3 protein. The profile shows about 920,000 distinct CDR3 sequences, approximately 31% of them singletons. For these TCRs, the target antigens are not known. Sample: cultured CD8+ T cells from PBMCs, taken from culture after CMV antigen stimulation. All receptors come from a human donor in good health (CMV status not recorded). Some clones in this sample may be carry-over from other donors' samples.

This clonotype was seen a handful of times. This rearrangement joins TRBV19 to TRBJ1-1, with D maybe TRBD1 (5 bases). Germline-derived CDR1 and CDR2 are LNHDA and SQIVND (reference sequence). V shed 5 bases and J shed 1 base, with 11 bases lying between them. The CDR3 length is 14 residues. The CDR3 loop is CASSFGDGNTEAFF. The DNA for the CDR3 is TGTGCCAGTAGTTTCGGGGACGGGAACACTGAAGCTTTCTTT. Full variable domain (rest looked up from reference TRBV19 and TRBJ1-1): DGGITQSPKYLFRKEGQNVTLSCEQNLNHDAMYWYRQDPGQGLRLIYYSQIVNDFQKGDIAEGYSVSREKKESFPLTVTSAQKNPTAFYLCASSFGDGNTEAFFGQGTRLTVV.

This clonotype has more than one count but fewer than ten. This sequence joins TRBV5-4 and TRBJ2-5; perhaps TRBD2 as D (6 bases). This CDR3 has 14 residues. Between the trimmed V and J ends, which lost 1 base and 4 bases, there was a span of 11 bases. Per the germline V gene, CDR1 is SGHNT and CDR2 is YYREEE (reference sequence). CDR3 sequence reads: CASSLSSGVETQYF. The CDR3 coding sequence is TGTGCCAGCAGCTTGTCTTCGGGGGTAGAGACCCAGTACTTC.

This clonotype was detected many times. The J gene is TRBJ2-2, the V gene TRBV4-2; tentatively, D is TRBD2 (6 bases). Between the trimmed V and J ends, which lost 1 base and 3 bases, there was a span of 6 bases. The CDR3 contains 14 residues. In germline, CDR1 is LGHNA, CDR2 YNFKEQ. The CDR3 DNA reads as TGTGCCAGCAGCCAAGCGGGGGACACCGGGGAGCTGTTTTTT. Its translation: CASSQAGDTGELFF.

The chain couples TRBV28 to TRBJ2-1; 9 positions match TRBD1. The V gene end was trimmed by 2 bases and the J gene end by 8 bases; junction bases not matched to a gene: 19. Germline V gives CDR1 MDHEN, CDR2 SYDVKM. This CDR3 spans 19 amino acids. CDR3 sequence reads: CASSLPGNMGTGLFDEQFF. CDR3 DNA: TGTGCCAGCAGTTTACCCGGGAACATGGGGACAGGGTTGTTCGATGAGCAGTTCTTC.

The gene calls are TRBV7-9 and TRBJ2-3, with D possibly being TRBD2 (6 bases). V dropped 7 bases and J dropped 0 bases, with 14 bases sitting between them. CDR3 size: 15 residues. Germline V gene data show CDR1 as SEHNR and CDR2 as FQNEAQ (reference sequence). The CDR3, as DNA: TGTGCCAGCAACCCACCGGGACTTAGCACAGATACGCAGTATTTT. This gives the protein CASNPPGLSTDTQYF.

A remark on this clonotype: Compared with germline, one end of the junction differs, possibly owing to a read error. The chain has TRBV7-9 and TRBJ2-3; D unresolved. The CDR3 contains 11 residues. Per the germline V gene, CDR1 is SEHNR and CDR2 is FQNEAQ (reference sequence). CDR3 sequence: CASSLTTTHFF. The CDR3 DNA reads as TGTGCCAGCAGCTTAACGACGACTCACTTTTTT. Combining the CDR3 with reference TRBV7-9 and TRBJ2-3 gives the whole variable domain DTGVSQNPRHKITKRGQNVTFRCDPISEHNRLYWYRQTLGQGPEFLTYFQNEAQLEKSRLLSDRFSAERPKGSFSTLEIQRTEQGDSAMYLCASSLTTTHFFGPGTRLTVL.

This clonotype was observed many times. The chain carries TRBV7-2 and TRBJ1-2; D is possibly TRBD1 (5 bases). Germline values: CDR1 SGHTA, CDR2 FQGNSA. The V and J ends lost 2 bases and 6 bases respectively, with 10 bases between them. The CDR3 has 13 amino acids. This CDR3 reads CASSLNGGDGYTF. Written as DNA, the CDR3 is TGTGCCAGCAGCTTAAACGGGGGAGATGGCTACACCTTC.

This clonotype was seen repeatedly, ten times or more. The chain links TRBV14 to TRBJ2-3; either TRBD1 or TRBD2 may fit D (6 bases each). In germline, CDR1 is SGHDN, CDR2 FVKESK. The CDR3 has 18 amino acids. V lost 3 bases to trimming and J lost 2 bases, with 21 bases between them. The CDR3 bases are TGTGCCAGCAGCCAGAGGATCCTTCGAGGGGGGACCACAGATACGCAGTATTTT. Protein sequence: CASSQRILRGGTTDTQYF.

This clonotype was detected only a few times. This chain uses TRBV9 with TRBJ2-1; a possible D gene is TRBD2 (5 bases). The CDR3 loop spans 15 amino acids. Germline V CDR1 and CDR2: SGDLS, YYNGEE. V was clipped by 0 bases and J by 5 bases, with 12 bases between them. DNA for the CDR3: TGTGCCAGCAGCGTAGGGGCTAGCACCCACAATGAGCAGTTCTTC. Translation: CASSVGASTHNEQFF. The whole variable domain, remainder taken from reference TRBV9 and TRBJ2-1, is DSGVTQTPKHLITATGQRVTLRCSPRSGDLSVYWYQQSLDQGLQFLIQYYNGEERAKGNILERFSAQQFPDLHSELNLSSLELGDSALYFCASSVGASTHNEQFFGPGTRLTVL.

On this clonotype itself: The junction departs from germline at one end; a sequencing error may be responsible. The chain links TRBV12-3 or TRBV12-4 to TRBJ1-1; tentative D call: TRBD1 (6 bases). CDR3 length: 12 amino acids. CDR3 region: CVSRMDSREAFF. Here the CDR3 DNA reads TGTGTCAGCAGAATGGACAGCCGTGAAGCTTTCTTT.

The chain has TRBV6-1 and TRBJ1-2; D remains ambiguous. The CDR3 spans 13 residues. Germline V gene data show CDR1 as MNHNS and CDR2 as SASEGT. The ends were cut back, 0 bases at V and 7 bases at J, with 9 bases in the middle. DNA for the CDR3: TGTGCCAGCAGTGAAGCAGGACGAGGTGGCTACACCTTC. It encodes CASSEAGRGGYTF.

The rearrangement joins TRBV4-1 to TRBJ1-5, with no clear D. V was clipped by 3 bases and J by 8 bases, with 11 bases between them. Germline V gene data show CDR1 as MGHRA and CDR2 as YSYEKL. CDR3 length: 13 amino acids. The CDR3 DNA follows: TGCGCCAGCAGCCAGGCCAACGGGGAGCCCCAGCATTTT. It specifies CASSQANGEPQHF.

The rearrangement links TRBV2 to TRBJ2-2; 11 nucleotides agree with TRBD2. The CDR3 loop spans 16 amino acids. Germline values: CDR1 SNHLY, CDR2 FYNNEI. V dropped 6 bases and J dropped 2; count of bases not matched to a gene: 5. The CDR3 is CASRSSGGINTGELFF. CDR3 in DNA: TGTGCCAGCAGGTCTAGCGGGGGGATTAACACCGGGGAGCTGTTTTTT.

The sample holds a few counts of this clonotype. The rearrangement uses TRBV19 and TRBJ2-5, with D perhaps TRBD1 or TRBD2 (5 bases each). Germline V gives CDR1 LNHDA, CDR2 SQIVND (reference sequence). Trimming removed 1 base from V and 0 bases from J, with 6 bases in between. CDR3 length equals 14 residues. DNA of the CDR3: TGTGCCAGTAGTATAGGAGGGGACCAAGAGACCCAGTACTTC. Translated: CASSIGGDQETQYF. The full variable domain, rest sourced from reference TRBV19 and TRBJ2-5, is DGGITQSPKYLFRKEGQNVTLSCEQNLNHDAMYWYRQDPGQGLRLIYYSQIVNDFQKGDIAEGYSVSREKKESFPLTVTSAQKNPTAFYLCASSIGGDQETQYFGPGTRLLVL.